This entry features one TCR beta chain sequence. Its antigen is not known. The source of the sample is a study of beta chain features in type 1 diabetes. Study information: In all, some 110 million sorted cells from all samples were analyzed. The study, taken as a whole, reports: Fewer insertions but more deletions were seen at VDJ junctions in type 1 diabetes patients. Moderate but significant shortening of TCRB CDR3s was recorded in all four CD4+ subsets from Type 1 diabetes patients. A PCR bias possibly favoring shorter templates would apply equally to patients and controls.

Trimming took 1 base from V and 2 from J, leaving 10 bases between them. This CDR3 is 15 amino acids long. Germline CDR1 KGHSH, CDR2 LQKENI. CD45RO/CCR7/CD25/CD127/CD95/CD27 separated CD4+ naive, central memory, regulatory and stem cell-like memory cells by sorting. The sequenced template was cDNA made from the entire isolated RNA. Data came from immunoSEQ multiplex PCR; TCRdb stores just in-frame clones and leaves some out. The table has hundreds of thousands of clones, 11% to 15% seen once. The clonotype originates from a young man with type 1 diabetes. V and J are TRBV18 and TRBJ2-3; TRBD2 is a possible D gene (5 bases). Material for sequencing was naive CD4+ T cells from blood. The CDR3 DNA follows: TGTGCCAGCTCACCACAGAGCGGCGACACAGATACGCAGTATTTT. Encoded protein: CASSPQSGDTDTQYF. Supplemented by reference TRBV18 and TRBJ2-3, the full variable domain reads NAGVMQNPRHLVRRRGQEARLRCSPMKGHSHVYWYRQLPEEGLKFMVYLQKENIIDESGMPKERFSAEFPKEGPSILRIQQVVRGDSAAYFCASSPQSGDTDTQYFGPGTRLTVL.